This T cell receptor beta chain stems from a study of beta chain features in type 1 diabetes. Whole-study results and caveats: In cDNA sequencing, cells with high TCR expression could be over-represented. A moderate, significant TCRB CDR3 shortening appeared in type 1 diabetes across four CD4+ subsets.

On average, the one heparinised blood draw given by each donor was around 120 mL. The authors obtained over 95% purity in all sorted populations. The isolated RNA, all of it, was reverse transcribed, so expressed TCRB transcripts were what got sequenced. The assay was immunoSEQ multiplex PCR, and TCRdb's table has in-frame clones only and misses some. Of around 300,000 clones in the sample, around 16% are singletons; the top ten hold roughly 0.015%. In regard to this clone: Its antigen is currently unknown.

Per the germline V gene, CDR1 is SGHRS and CDR2 is YFSETQ. This CDR3 is built from 15 residues. V lost 0 bases to trimming and J lost 5 bases; unmatched junction nucleotides: 3. This rearrangement joins TRBV5-1 to TRBJ1-5; TRBD1 aligns across 9 bases. This TCR came from a man between 18 and 29 years old with type 1 diabetes. The sequencing sample was made of naive CD4+ T cells from blood. Here the CDR3 DNA reads TGCGCCAGCAGCTTGGGGACAGGGGTCGATCAGCCCCAGCATTTT. As protein: CASSLGTGVDQPQHF.